The sequence of this T cell receptor beta chain was determined in a study of T-cell memory formation after mild COVID-19. V was trimmed by 3 bases and J by 5 bases, leaving 7 bases between them. In germline, CDR1 is SGHTA, CDR2 FQGNSA. The CDR3 is 12 residues long. TCRdb itself ran the 5' RACE reads through MiXCR, one entry per CDR3 protein. The repertoire holds around 420,000 distinct CDR3 sequences, with 24% as singletons. The TCR comes from an adult woman who had mild COVID-19 (a few samples of this study predate the infection). Cell type and time point are not known. Sequenced input: PBMCs or a T cell subset sorted from them (not recorded which). V and J are TRBV7-2 and TRBJ2-5, with D perhaps matching TRBD2 (5 bases). CDR3 loop: CASSFGEETQYF. DNA for the CDR3: TGTGCCAGCAGCTTTGGGGAGGAGACCCAGTACTTC.